These 27 T cell receptor beta chains originate from one sample sequenced in a study of blood T cell repertoires in COVID-19. Assay: immunoSEQ multiplex PCR; the TCRdb copy retains only in-frame clones and omits some. The profile shows more than 100,000 clones, about 80% of them singletons. The specimen sequenced was peripheral blood. All receptors come from a human donor in a cohort sampled during active COVID-19.

The chain links TRBV4-1 to TRBJ1-5; D may be TRBD1 (6 bases). The CDR3 spans 14 residues. The germline CDR1 and CDR2 sequences are MGHRA and YSYEKL. The V and J ends lost 3 bases and 9 bases respectively, with 15 bases between them. CDR3 loop: CASSQLDRSRPQHF. CDR3 sequence (DNA): TGCGCCAGCAGCCAGCTTGACAGGTCGCGGCCCCAGCATTTT.

This sequence joins TRBV19 and TRBJ1-1; TRBD1 matches 7 bases. Germline CDR1 LNHDA, CDR2 SQIVND (reference sequence). This CDR3 has 12 residues. V lost 11 bases and J lost 7; bases outside the gene matches: 10. CDR3 DNA: TGTGCCTCCGGGGACAGACGGTTTGAAGCTTTCTTT. Translated: CASGDRRFEAFF.

This chain links TRBV21-1 with TRBJ2-4; no DNA check was done on the table's D call, TRBD1. TRBV21-1 is reported as a pseudogene. The CDR3 extends over 15 amino acids. The CDR3 loop is CASSNGQYAKNIQYF. CDR3 DNA sequence: TGTGCCAGCAGCAATGGACAGTACGCCAAAAACATTCAGTACTTC.

The V gene is TRBV19, the J gene TRBJ1-2, with 7 bases fitting TRBD1. Germline CDR1 LNHDA, CDR2 SQIVND (reference sequence). The CDR3 totals 15 residues. The V gene end was trimmed by 10 bases and the J gene end by 5 bases; junction bases not matched to a gene: 16. This CDR3 is CATAGMGTETYGYTF. CDR3 nucleotides: TGTGCCACGGCGGGCATGGGGACAGAGACTTATGGCTACACCTTC.

This clone has just a few counts. The chain employs TRBV30 and TRBJ2-5, with 13 bases fitting TRBD2. Germline V lookup: CDR1 GTSNPN, CDR2 SVGIG (reference sequence). This CDR3 contains 16 residues. Unmatched junction bases numbered 6, after V lost 0 bases and J lost 5 bases. The CDR3 DNA is TGTGCCTGGAGTGTACTAGCGGGGGGGCCGGCGGAGACCCAGTACTTC. Translated: CAWSVLAGGPAETQYF.

The J gene is TRBJ1-1, the V gene TRBV11-2; weak D call: TRBD1 (6 bases). Trimming shortened V by 4 bases and J by 1 base, and 13 bases separated the two germline ends. This CDR3 region has 15 residues. Germline CDR1 reads SGHAT; CDR2 reads FQNNGV. The CDR3 bases are TGTGCCAGCAGCTCGGGACATCGACCGAACACTGAAGCTTTCTTT. Its translation is CASSSGHRPNTEAFF. Complete variable domain (other parts from reference TRBV11-2 and TRBJ1-1): EAGVAQSPRYKIIEKRQSVAFWCNPISGHATLYWYQQILGQGPKLLIQFQNNGVVDDSQLPKDRFSAERLKGVDSTLKIQPAKLEDSAVYLCASSSGHRPNTEAFFGQGTRLTVV.

The chain joins TRBV3-1 (or the pseudogene TRBV3-2) to TRBJ1-3; D gene ambiguous. V was pared by 5 bases and J by 4 bases, with 15 bases between. Germline-derived CDR1 and CDR2 are LGHDT and YNNKEL (reference sequence). The CDR3 contains 15 residues. This CDR3 is CASSEVTGLGNTIYF. CDR3 nucleotides: TGTGCCAGCAGCGAGGTGACTGGGTTGGGAAACACCATATATTTT.

This chain uses TRBV7-2 with TRBJ1-1, with D unresolved. V lost 1 base and J lost 10, with 13 bases in between. CDR1 and CDR2 from the germline V gene are SGHTA and FQGNSA. The CDR3 contains 13 residues. CDR3 region: CASSLDGSVAAFF. The CDR3 DNA sequence: TGTGCCAGCAGCTTAGATGGTTCAGTGGCAGCTTTCTTT. The variable domain in full, with the rest retrieved from reference TRBV7-2 and TRBJ1-1, is GAGVSQSPSNKVTEKGKDVELRCDPISGHTALYWYRQSLGQGLEFLIYFQGNSAPDKSGLPSDRFSAERTGGSVSTLTIQRTQQEDSAVYLCASSLDGSVAAFFGQGTRLTVV.

J is TRBJ2-7 and V is TRBV5-5; 12 bases align to TRBD2. Germline CDR1 and CDR2: SGHKS and YYEKEE (reference sequence). The CDR3 runs 14 residues. J lost 7 bases, V lost 2 bases, and 4 bases had no gene match. CDR3 sequence reads: CASSFLAGGGEQYF. The DNA for the CDR3 is TGTGCCAGCAGCTTCCTAGCGGGGGGGGGAGAGCAGTACTTC.

This sequence joins TRBV5-1 and TRBJ2-3; 12 bases agree with TRBD2. Germline V CDR1 and CDR2: SGHRS, YFSETQ. V lost 0 bases, J lost 4 bases, and 3 bases stayed unmatched. This CDR3 comprises 16 residues. The CDR3: CASSLVLAGGSDTQYF. CDR3 nucleotides: TGCGCCAGCAGCTTGGTTCTAGCGGGGGGGTCAGATACGCAGTATTTT.

V is TRBV9 and J is TRBJ2-6; D is unclear. The V and J ends lost 0 bases and 0 bases respectively, with 4 bases between them. Per the germline V gene, CDR1 is SGDLS and CDR2 is YYNGEE. The CDR3 totals 15 residues. CDR3 loop: CASSVDSSGANVLTF. The DNA for the CDR3 is TGTGCCAGCAGCGTAGACAGCTCTGGGGCCAACGTCCTGACTTTC. Looking up the rest from reference TRBV9 and TRBJ2-6 gives the full variable domain: DSGVTQTPKHLITATGQRVTLRCSPRSGDLSVYWYQQSLDQGLQFLIQYYNGEERAKGNILERFSAQQFPDLHSELNLSSLELGDSALYFCASSVDSSGANVLTFGAGSRLTVL.

This rearrangement joins TRBV19 to TRBJ1-1; D might be TRBD1 (6 bases). Per the germline V gene, CDR1 is LNHDA and CDR2 is SQIVND (reference sequence). This CDR3 comprises 14 residues. Trimming cost V 7 bases and J 4 bases, with 16 bases left between them. The CDR3 loop reads CASNMALRGTEAFF. CDR3 sequence (DNA): TGTGCCAGTAACATGGCCCTCAGGGGCACTGAAGCTTTCTTT.

The V gene is TRBV11-3, the J gene TRBJ1-1, with TRBD1 as a possible D gene (6 bases). The CDR3 sequence is 16 residues long. Deletions cut 4 bases from V and 0 bases from J, with 15 bases between. Germline CDR1 reads SGHNT; CDR2 reads YENEEA. The CDR3 protein is CASSYRVTYMNTEAFF. The CDR3, as DNA: TGTGCCAGCAGCTACAGGGTTACTTACATGAACACTGAAGCTTTCTTT.

This sequence joins TRBV13 and TRBJ1-2; 7 bases are shared with TRBD1. CDR1 PRHDT and CDR2 FYEKMQ come from the germline V gene (reference sequence). The J segment lost 5 bases and the V segment lost 2 bases, leaving 5 bases of the junction unmatched. The CDR3 totals 14 residues. The CDR3 protein is CASSLRTGSYGYTF. As DNA, the CDR3 is TGTGCCAGCAGCTTACGGACAGGCTCTTATGGCTACACCTTC.

This chain connects TRBV5-1 to TRBJ1-1; D unresolved. Deletions cut 3 bases from V and 0 bases from J, with 12 bases between. This CDR3 has 15 amino acids. Germline CDR1 reads SGHRS; CDR2 reads YFSETQ. CDR3: CASSSRGAMNTEAFF. The CDR3 nucleotides read TGCGCCAGCAGCTCCCGGGGAGCAATGAACACTGAAGCTTTCTTT.

This chain links TRBV6-5 with TRBJ1-4, with D unclear. The V and J ends lost 2 bases and 1 base respectively, with 5 bases between them. The length of the CDR3 is 14 residues. The V gene's germline CDR1 is MNHEY and CDR2 SVGAGI. The CDR3 coding sequence is TGTGCCAGCAGTTACATGAGAACTAATGAAAAACTGTTTTTT. This codes for CASSYMRTNEKLFF.

The chain recombines TRBV7-8 with TRBJ2-2; possibly TRBD1 for D (6 bases). The CDR3 has 16 residues. Germline V gives CDR1 SGHVS, CDR2 FQNEAQ. V was shortened by 5 bases and J by 1 base, with 14 bases between the two germline ends. The CDR3 coding sequence is TGTGCCAGCAGCCGAGGACAGCTCCTGAACACCGGGGAGCTGTTTTTT. Translating gives CASSRGQLLNTGELFF.

The J gene is TRBJ1-4, the V gene TRBV18, with 7 nucleotides matching TRBD1. Germline CDR1 reads KGHSH; CDR2 reads LQKENI. The CDR3 runs 15 residues. V trimming: 4 bases; J trimming: 8 bases; junction bases outside the gene matches: 10. CDR3 DNA sequence: TGTGCCAGCTCACGTTCGGCAGGGGGAGAAGAAAAACTGTTTTTT. This codes for CASSRSAGGEEKLFF.

The V and J genes are TRBV9 and TRBJ2-1; 9 nucleotides align to TRBD2. CDR1 and CDR2 (germline): SGDLS, YYNGEE. The CDR3 is made up of 18 amino acids. V was pared by 4 bases and J by 8 bases, with 19 bases of the junction left unmatched. The CDR3 DNA reads as TGTGCCAGCAGCACATCCCCACCCGGGACTAGCTATGGGGATGAGCAGTTCTTC. It codes for CASSTSPPGTSYGDEQFF.

This chain joins TRBV20-1 and TRBJ1-1; D not certain. The CDR3 spans 11 residues. Germline V gene sequence: CDR1 DFQATT, CDR2 SNEGSKA (reference sequence). The V gene lost 6 bases and the J gene lost 6 bases, with 11 bases spanning the gap. The CDR3 DNA sequence: TGCAGTGCAGCCGGGGAGGCTGAAGCTTTCTTT. As protein: CSAAGEAEAFF.

This chain links TRBV2 with TRBJ1-4; TRBD1 aligns across 9 bases. Germline lookup yields CDR1 SNHLY and CDR2 FYNNEI. V shed 7 bases, J shed 7 bases, and the junction held 13 bases outside the gene matches. The CDR3 runs 16 residues. In DNA, the CDR3 is TGTGCCAGCACCCAAACAGGGGGCGCTAATAGTGAAAAACTGTTTTTT. This codes for CASTQTGGANSEKLFF.

This clone was found once. The V and J genes are TRBV20-1 and TRBJ2-7; no firm D call. Germline CDR1 and CDR2: DFQATT and SNEGSKA (reference sequence). Trimming cost V 7 bases and J 5 bases, with 12 bases left between them. CDR3 size: 11 residues. CDR3 coding DNA: TGCAGTGTCTCATCTGGGCACGAGCAGTACTTC. This sequence encodes CSVSSGHEQYF.

V gene TRBV24-1 combines with J gene TRBJ2-5; D unresolved. With 5 bases removed from V and 1 base from J, the gap between germline ends came to 7 bases. Germline CDR1 KGHDR, CDR2 SFDVKD. This CDR3 spans 13 amino acids. The CDR3 loop reads CATSVPGQETQYF. Written as DNA, the CDR3 is TGTGCCACCAGTGTGCCGGGCCAAGAGACCCAGTACTTC.

This chain links TRBV7-2 with TRBJ1-4; D not certain. This CDR3 is 14 amino acids long. V dropped 5 bases and J dropped 3 bases, with 10 bases sitting between them. Germline values: CDR1 SGHTA, CDR2 FQGNSA. Here the CDR3 DNA reads TGTGCCAGCAGCCGGGTGGTAGCTAATGAAAAACTGTTTTTT. It specifies CASSRVVANEKLFF. The full variable domain, with the rest looked up from reference TRBV7-2 and TRBJ1-4, is GAGVSQSPSNKVTEKGKDVELRCDPISGHTALYWYRQSLGQGLEFLIYFQGNSAPDKSGLPSDRFSAERTGGSVSTLTIQRTQQEDSAVYLCASSRVVANEKLFFGSGTQLSVL.

The chain links TRBV5-6 to TRBJ2-1; 8 bases map to TRBD2. In germline, CDR1 is SGHDT, CDR2 YYEEEE. The CDR3 totals 17 residues. V shed 5 bases, J shed 8 bases, and the junction held 18 bases outside the gene matches. Here the CDR3 reads CASSWRTGGLGKDEQFF. As DNA, the CDR3 is TGTGCCAGCAGTTGGCGAACGGGGGGACTAGGAAAGGATGAGCAGTTCTTC.

The chain couples TRBV5-1 to TRBJ2-1; unclear D gene. Deletions cut 2 bases from V and 5 bases from J, with 8 bases between. The V gene's germline CDR1 is SGHRS and CDR2 YFSETQ. This CDR3 has 13 amino acids. The CDR3 is CASSLSLNNEQFF. In DNA, the CDR3 is TGCGCCAGCAGCTTAAGCCTGAACAATGAGCAGTTCTTC.

The chain is built from TRBV27 and TRBJ2-7; D is unclear. This CDR3 comprises 14 residues. Trimming stripped 6 bases from V and 5 bases from J, with 17 bases between. Germline-derived CDR1 and CDR2 are MNHEY and SMNVEV (reference sequence). The CDR3 spells CASRPSRAPHEQYF. The CDR3 nucleotides read TGTGCCAGCAGGCCCTCTCGAGCTCCCCACGAGCAGTACTTC.